This TCR beta chain was recovered during a study of blood T cells in healthy people across ages. This clonotype was found a few times. J was trimmed by 7 bases and V by 3 bases; bases with no gene match: 12. This CDR3 spans 16 amino acids. Germline V gene lookup returns CDR1 MNHEY and CDR2 SMNVEV (reference sequence). The second PCR ran roughly 7 to 12 cycles with a sample-barcoded 5' primer and J-beta primers. TCRdb recomputed calls from the 5' RACE reads with MiXCR, one row per CDR3 protein. The table has around 1.5 million distinct CDR3 sequences, 34% seen once. This clonotype was obtained from a woman younger than 45 in good health. The chain couples TRBV27 to TRBJ2-1; 7 nucleotides align to TRBD2. Source material: blood. CDR3 nucleotide sequence: TGTGCCAGCAGTTTTCCCTCCCCTAGCGGTACTAATGAGCAGTTCTTC. It specifies CASSFPSPSGTNEQFF.